What follows are 23 T cell receptor beta chains derived from one specimen sequenced in a study of T cell responses to AZD1222 COVID-19 vaccine. Sequencing used immunoSEQ multiplex PCR; TCRdb keeps in-frame clones, though not all of them. Found here are approximately 99,000 clones, roughly 84% of them singletons; the top ten hold roughly 3%. This specimen was peripheral blood, taken on day 0 of AZD1222 vaccination. The receptors here all came from an adult in good health.

J is TRBJ1-1 and V is TRBV9; 9 bases line up with TRBD1. The CDR3 is 15 amino acids. The germline gives CDR1 SGDLS, CDR2 YYNGEE. V gave up 4 bases and J gave up 1 base; unmatched junction bases: 5. The CDR3 bases are TGTGCCAGCAGCTTAACAGGGGGCCCGAACACTGAAGCTTTCTTT. Translating gives CASSLTGGPNTEAFF.

The V and J genes are TRBV2 and TRBJ2-7; 10 bases are shared with TRBD1. The CDR3 runs 13 residues. Germline loops: CDR1 SNHLY, CDR2 FYNNEI. The J segment lost 6 bases and the V segment lost 4 bases, leaving 3 bases of the junction unmatched. CDR3 DNA: TGTGCCAGCAGTGGGGACAGGGGACGCGAGCAGTACTTC. Translating it yields CASSGDRGREQYF.

V is TRBV4-3 and J is TRBJ2-7; D might be TRBD1 (6 bases). With 2 bases removed from V and 0 bases from J, the gap between germline ends came to 11 bases. Germline CDR1 reads LGHNA; CDR2 reads YSLEER. The CDR3 sequence is 15 residues long. This CDR3 reads CASSQLRDTSYEQYF. The CDR3, as DNA: TGCGCCAGCAGCCAACTTCGGGACACCTCCTACGAGCAGTACTTC.

This chain joins TRBV28 and TRBJ1-2; no clear D gene. Per germline, CDR1 MDHEN and CDR2 SYDVKM. V lost 5 bases and J lost 4, with 14 bases in between. The CDR3 length is 14 residues. DNA for the CDR3: TGTGCCAGCAGTCCGGCTTACTCGGGCTATGGCTACACCTTC. Its translation is CASSPAYSGYGYTF.

This clone was counted a single time. The rearrangement joins TRBV6-1 to TRBJ2-5; D not resolved. This CDR3 has 15 residues. V dropped 2 bases and J dropped 1 base, with 11 bases sitting between them. Germline assignment: CDR1 MNHNS and CDR2 SASEGT. This CDR3 reads CASSETPLPQETQYF. CDR3 in DNA: TGTGCCAGCAGTGAAACCCCGCTGCCCCAAGAGACCCAGTACTTC.

The chain carries TRBV28 and TRBJ1-4, with a weak D call TRBD1 (6 bases). Germline V gene lookup returns CDR1 MDHEN and CDR2 SYDVKM. The CDR3 extends over 11 amino acids. Trimming took 11 bases from V and 13 from J, leaving 17 bases between them. The CDR3 DNA is TGTGCCGCCACGAGCCCAGGGGCACTGTTTTTT. Protein sequence: CAATSPGALFF. The entire variable domain, with the rest obtained from reference TRBV28 and TRBJ1-4, is as follows: DVKVTQSSRYLVKRTGEKVFLECVQDMDHENMFWYRQDPGLGLRLIYFSYDVKMKEKGDIPEGYSVSREKKERFSLILESASTNQTSMYLCAATSPGALFFGSGTQLSVL.

The chain employs TRBV9 and TRBJ1-3; unclear D gene. The germline CDR1 and CDR2 sequences are SGDLS and YYNGEE. V lost 3 bases, J lost 6 bases, and 10 bases lay in between. The CDR3 extends over 13 amino acids. The DNA for the CDR3 is TGTGCCAGCAGCGCTGACGTGATAAACACCATATATTTT. This translates into CASSADVINTIYF. The full variable domain, rest sourced from reference TRBV9 and TRBJ1-3, is DSGVTQTPKHLITATGQRVTLRCSPRSGDLSVYWYQQSLDQGLQFLIQYYNGEERAKGNILERFSAQQFPDLHSELNLSSLELGDSALYFCASSADVINTIYFGEGSWLTVV.

J is TRBJ2-3 and V is TRBV5-1; D gene unclear. From germline, CDR1 is SGHRS and CDR2 YFSETQ. The CDR3 is 14 amino acids. Trimming took off 5 bases at V and 0 bases at J, with 10 bases between the two ends. The CDR3 sequence is CASRVGTSTDTQYF. CDR3 coding DNA: TGCGCCAGCAGGGTCGGTACTAGCACAGATACGCAGTATTTT.

This chain uses TRBV7-3 with TRBJ1-6, with 8 bases fitting TRBD1. Germline lookup yields CDR1 SGHTA and CDR2 FQGTGA. Germline trimming cut 5 bases from V and 6 bases from J; bases unmatched to any gene: 6. The length of the CDR3 is 15 residues. This CDR3 reads CASSPNGQGNSPLHF. The DNA of the CDR3 is TGTGCCAGCAGCCCGAACGGACAGGGTAATTCACCCCTCCACTTT.

The chain combines TRBV2 with TRBJ1-5, with a weak D call TRBD1 (6 bases). Germline V lookup: CDR1 SNHLY, CDR2 FYNNEI. V was pared by 6 bases and J by 12 bases, with 18 bases between. The CDR3 is made up of 13 amino acids. In DNA form, the CDR3 reads TGTGCCAGCAGACCGCAATCCACAGGGATCCAGCATTTT. It is translated as CASRPQSTGIQHF.

The rearrangement uses TRBV7-2 and TRBJ1-1; D remains unclear. V lost 5 bases to trimming and J lost 1 base, with 8 bases between them. This CDR3 has 13 amino acids. The germline CDR1 and CDR2 sequences are SGHTA and FQGNSA. DNA of the CDR3: TGTGCCAGCAGCACCCGACGGAACACTGAAGCTTTCTTT. Protein product: CASSTRRNTEAFF.

The chain recombines TRBV2 with TRBJ2-1; TRBD2 matches at 10 bases. Trimming at V came to 4 bases and at J to 15 bases, leaving 12 bases not matched to a gene. Germline CDR1 SNHLY, CDR2 FYNNEI. This CDR3 contains 14 residues. DNA for the CDR3: TGTGCCAGCAGTGCGAATAGCGGGGGGTTTCGTCCGTTCTTC. Amino acid sequence: CASSANSGGFRPFF.

The chain employs TRBV11-1 and TRBJ1-1; D gene uncertain. Germline V gene lookup returns CDR1 SGHAT and CDR2 FQDESV (reference sequence). The CDR3 consists of 14 residues. Between the trimmed V and J ends, which lost 2 bases and 0 bases, there was a span of 7 bases. The CDR3 nucleotides are TGTGCCAGCAGCTTACGTCAGGTGAACACTGAAGCTTTCTTT. Translated, it gives CASSLRQVNTEAFF.

This clone came up once. This chain connects TRBV24-1 to TRBJ1-4; D not certain. CDR3 length: 13 residues. In germline, CDR1 is KGHDR, CDR2 SFDVKD. The V end was cut by 4 bases, the J end by 8 bases, with 10 bases between. CDR3 sequence (DNA): TGTGCCACCAGTGACGAACACGGAGAAAAACTGTTTTTT. It encodes CATSDEHGEKLFF.

The chain links TRBV5-8 to TRBJ1-5; D possibly corresponds to TRBD1 (6 bases). Germline V gene data show CDR1 as SGHTS and CDR2 as YDEGEE. The CDR3 covers 15 residues. The germline V and J ends were trimmed by 4 bases and 1 base, with 12 bases remaining between them. CDR3 sequence: CASSEGTHSNQPQHF. CDR3 DNA sequence: TGTGCCAGCAGCGAGGGGACACACAGCAATCAGCCCCAGCATTTT.

The chain has TRBV6-5 and TRBJ1-4, with TRBD1 identical over 9 bases. V lost 2 bases to trimming and J lost 6 bases; unmatched junction nucleotides: 4. The CDR3 contains 15 residues. Germline CDR1 is MNHEY and CDR2 is SVGAGI. CDR3 loop: CASSYGTGLDEKLFF. The CDR3 nucleotides are TGTGCCAGCAGTTACGGGACAGGGCTAGATGAAAAACTGTTTTTT.

The rearrangement uses TRBV6-6 and TRBJ2-6, with TRBD1 identical over 12 bases. This CDR3 contains 16 residues. Germline CDR1 MNHNY, CDR2 SVGAGI (reference sequence). V lost 10 bases to trimming and J lost 4 bases; unmatched junction nucleotides: 8. CDR3 sequence reads: CATPGQGALGANVLTF. The CDR3 DNA reads as TGTGCCACTCCGGGACAGGGGGCGCTGGGGGCCAACGTCCTGACTTTC.

This clone was observed once. V is TRBV4-1 and J is TRBJ1-2, with D perhaps TRBD1 (5 bases). CDR3 length: 15 residues. Germline CDR1 is MGHRA and CDR2 is YSYEKL. V lost 0 bases and J lost 4, with 12 bases in between. The chain's CDR3 is CASSQDGTATYGYTF. The CDR3 nucleotides are TGCGCCAGCAGCCAAGACGGGACTGCGACCTATGGCTACACCTTC.

The chain recombines TRBV3-1 (or the pseudogene TRBV3-2) with TRBJ2-2; 12 bases agree with TRBD2. Germline V gives CDR1 LGHDT, CDR2 YNNKEL (reference sequence). This CDR3 comprises 15 residues. Losses at the gene ends were 1 base for V and 7 bases for J; bases not matched to a gene: 1. The CDR3 reads CASSQGTSGIGELFF. CDR3 in DNA: TGTGCCAGCAGCCAAGGGACTAGCGGGATCGGGGAGCTGTTTTTT.

The chain carries TRBV9 and TRBJ2-3; 9 positions agree with TRBD1. Germline V lookup: CDR1 SGDLS, CDR2 YYNGEE. There are 19 residues in the CDR3. Trimming at V came to 3 bases and at J to 2 bases, leaving 16 bases not matched to a gene. The CDR3 sequence is CASSGFGTGRSSVTDTQYF. In nucleotides, the CDR3 is TGTGCCAGCAGCGGCTTTGGGACAGGGCGATCTAGCGTCACAGATACGCAGTATTTT.

Written as DNA, the CDR3 is TGTGCCAGCAGAGAATATTCAGGGGGCTTCGACGAGCAGTACTTC. Translating gives CASREYSGGFDEQYF. The chain recombines TRBV27 with TRBJ2-7, with TRBD1 identical over 8 bases. With V trimmed by 6 bases and J by 5 bases, 12 bases remained unmatched. CDR1 and CDR2 (germline): MNHEY, SMNVEV (reference sequence). The CDR3 is made up of 15 amino acids.

This chain uses TRBV6-1 with TRBJ1-6; D unclear. The germline V and J ends were trimmed by 2 bases and 7 bases, with 9 bases remaining between them. Germline-derived CDR1 and CDR2 are MNHNS and SASEGT. This CDR3 has 14 residues. CDR3 loop: CASSEMGFNSPLHF. CDR3 in DNA: TGTGCCAGCAGTGAAATGGGATTCAATTCACCCCTCCACTTT.

The chain recombines TRBV5-8 with TRBJ2-7; D is perhaps TRBD1 or TRBD2 (5 bases each). This CDR3 has 13 residues. V was trimmed by 4 bases and J by 2 bases, leaving 10 bases between them. Germline-derived CDR1 and CDR2 are SGHTS and YDEGEE. The DNA of the CDR3 is TGTGCCAGCAGCCCGGGACGGACCTACGAGCAGTACTTC. It translates to CASSPGRTYEQYF.